These T cell receptor beta chains were read from a single sample in a study of vaccination and CD4 T cells after COVID-19. TCRdb analysed the PCR reads with MiXCR anew, one entry per CDR3 protein. The profile shows some 14,000 distinct CDR3 sequences, approximately 71% of them singletons. No antigen has been identified for these receptors. The sample taken for sequencing was CD4+ T cells from blood, cultured in vitro. The source of these receptors is a human donor who had recovered from COVID-19. The CDR3 runs from the conserved cysteine through the conserved F or W. A D gene is named only where the DNA matches it firmly. Size is stated for part of the rows, as once, few or many counts, or as a class when the clone is expanded.

TRBV4-3,NA,TRBJ2-2,TRBD2,CASSPLQGARVAGGGTGELFF,TGCGCCAGCAGCCCCCTACAGGGGGCGAGGGTAGCGGGAGGGGGCACCGGGGAGCTGTTTTTT
TRBV24-1,NA,TRBJ1-5,NA,CATSDLTSGPQHF,TGTGCCACCAGTGATCTGACGTCGGGGCCCCAGCATTTT
TRBV28,NA,TRBJ1-1,NA,CASGELNTEAFF,TGTGCCAGCGGGGAGTTGAACACTGAAGCTTTCTTT
TRBV11-2,NA,TRBJ2-5,NA,CASSLASPQETQYF,TGTGCCAGCAGCCTGGCCAGCCCCCAAGAGACCCAGTACTTC
TRBV6-5,few,TRBJ1-5,NA,CASSSPSRGLNQPQHF,TGTGCCAGCAGTTCACCCTCGCGGGGCCTGAATCAGCCCCAGCATTTT
TRBV12-3/TRBV12-4,once,TRBJ1-1,NA,CASNPGSPRTEAFF,TGTGCCAGCAACCCCGGGTCCCCCCGGACTGAAGCTTTCTTT
TRBV19,NA,TRBJ2-5,NA,CASSIGRAETQYF,TGTGCCAGTAGTATAGGCAGGGCCGAGACCCAGTACTTC
TRBV27,NA,TRBJ1-1,NA,CASSPASFEAFF,TGTGCCAGCAGCCCCGCGTCGTTCGAAGCTTTCTTT
TRBV25-1,NA,TRBJ2-7,NA,CASSERAPGGGYEQYF,TGTGCCAGCAGTGAACGAGCCCCGGGTGGAGGGTACGAGCAGTACTTC
TRBV4-3,NA,TRBJ1-1,NA,CASKYREDTEAFF,TGCGCCAGCAAGTACAGGGAGGACACTGAAGCTTTCTTT
TRBV6-1,few,TRBJ1-1,NA,CASNPPGERTEAFF,TGTGCCAGCAACCCCCCCGGAGAACGCACTGAAGCTTTCTTT
TRBV7-2,once,TRBJ2-7,TRBD1,CASRPDRVGSEQYF,TGTGCCAGCAGACCCGACAGGGTGGGGTCCGAGCAGTACTTC
TRBV10-1,NA,TRBJ2-5,TRBD2,CASSEQAGGRETQYF,TGCGCCAGCAGTGAACAAGCGGGAGGGCGAGAGACCCAGTACTTC
TRBV27,few,TRBJ1-2,NA,CASAKREGYGYTF,TGTGCCAGCGCGAAGAGGGAGGGCTATGGCTACACCTTC
TRBV7-2,NA,TRBJ2-7,NA,CASSLGGISYEQYF,TGTGCCAGCAGCTTAGGCGGGATCTCCTACGAGCAGTACTTC
TRBV10-1,NA,TRBJ2-7,TRBD1,CASSDRSRPYF,TGCGCCAGCTCGGACAGGTCTAGGCCGTACTTC